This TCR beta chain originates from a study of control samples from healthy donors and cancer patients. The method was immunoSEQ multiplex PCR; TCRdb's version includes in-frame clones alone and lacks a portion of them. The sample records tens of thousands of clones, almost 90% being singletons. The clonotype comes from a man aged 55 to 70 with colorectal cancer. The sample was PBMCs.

The CDR3 sequence: CASSRLAGSPQETQYF. CDR3 sequence (DNA): TGTGCCAGCAGCCGACTAGCGGGGAGCCCTCAAGAGACCCAGTACTTC. This chain connects TRBV3-1 (or the pseudogene TRBV3-2) to TRBJ2-5; 11 bases align to TRBD2. Germline V gives CDR1 LGHDT, CDR2 YNNKEL (reference sequence). V dropped 4 bases and J dropped 2; count of bases not matched to a gene: 6. The CDR3 totals 16 residues.